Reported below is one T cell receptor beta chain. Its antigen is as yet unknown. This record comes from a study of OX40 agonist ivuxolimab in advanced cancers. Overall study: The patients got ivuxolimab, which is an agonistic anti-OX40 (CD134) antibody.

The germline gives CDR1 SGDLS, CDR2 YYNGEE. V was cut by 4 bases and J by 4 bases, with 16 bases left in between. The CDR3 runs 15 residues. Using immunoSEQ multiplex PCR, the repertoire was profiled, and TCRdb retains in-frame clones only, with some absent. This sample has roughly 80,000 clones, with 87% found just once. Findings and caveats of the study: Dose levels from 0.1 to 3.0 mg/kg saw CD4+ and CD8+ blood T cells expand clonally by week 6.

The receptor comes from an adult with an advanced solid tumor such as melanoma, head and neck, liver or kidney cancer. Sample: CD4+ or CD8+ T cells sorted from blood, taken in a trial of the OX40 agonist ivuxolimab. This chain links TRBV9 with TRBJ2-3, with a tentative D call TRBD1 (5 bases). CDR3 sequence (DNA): TGTGCCAGCAGCATCGGCCAGGGTCTCTCAGATACGCAGTATTTT. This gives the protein CASSIGQGLSDTQYF. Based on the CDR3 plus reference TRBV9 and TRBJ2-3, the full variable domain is DSGVTQTPKHLITATGQRVTLRCSPRSGDLSVYWYQQSLDQGLQFLIQYYNGEERAKGNILERFSAQQFPDLHSELNLSSLELGDSALYFCASSIGQGLSDTQYFGPGTRLTVL.